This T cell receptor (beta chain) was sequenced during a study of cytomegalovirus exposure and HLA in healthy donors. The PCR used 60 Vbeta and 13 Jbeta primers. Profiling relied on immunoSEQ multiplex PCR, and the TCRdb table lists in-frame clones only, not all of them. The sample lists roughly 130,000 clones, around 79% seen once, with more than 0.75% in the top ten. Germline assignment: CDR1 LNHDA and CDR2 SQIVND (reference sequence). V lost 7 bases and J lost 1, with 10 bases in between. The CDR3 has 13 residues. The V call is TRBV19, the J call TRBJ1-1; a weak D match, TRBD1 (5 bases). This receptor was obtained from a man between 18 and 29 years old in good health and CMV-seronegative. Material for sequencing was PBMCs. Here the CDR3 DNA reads TGTGCCAGTAAAACCGGACAGAACACTGAAGCTTTCTTT. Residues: CASKTGQNTEAFF.